These 24 T cell receptor beta chains came from one sample sequenced in a study of blood T cells in healthy people across ages. A second PCR of roughly 7 to 11 cycles used a sample-barcoded 5' primer and a J-beta primer mix. Each CDR3 protein gets one entry after TCRdb re-called the 5' RACE reads with MiXCR. The repertoire consists of 1.5 million or so distinct CDR3 sequences, with under 55% occurring once and the leading ten covering 4%. The material sequenced was blood. These receptors were taken from a woman under 30 in good health.

With regard to this clonotype: Since the CDR3 does not end with the conserved phenylalanine or tryptophan, this likely comes from a read error. J is TRBJ2-3 and V is TRBV9; D call uncertain. V was trimmed by 3 bases and J by 0 bases, leaving 11 bases between them. Germline lookup yields CDR1 SGDLS and CDR2 YYNGEE. The CDR3 is 15 residues long. CDR3 coding DNA: TGTGCCAGCAGCGCGTCCGCTGGGAGCACAGATACGCAGTATGTT. It is translated as CASSASAGSTDTQYV.

A note on this clonotype: This may be a read error: a much more frequent sequence differs by one nucleotide. V usage is TRBV5-1 and J usage is TRBJ2-1; possibly TRBD2 for D (5 bases). Trimming shortened V by 4 bases and J by 15 bases, and 14 bases separated the two germline ends. CDR3 length: 11 residues. CDR1 and CDR2 (germline): SGHRS, YFSETQ. This CDR3 is CASSLGETPFF. Written as DNA, the CDR3 is TGCGCCAGCAGCCTCGGGGAGACGCCGTTCTTC.

V is TRBV20-1 and J is TRBJ2-3; D could derive from TRBD1 or TRBD2 (6 bases each). Germline-derived CDR1 and CDR2 are DFQATT and SNEGSKA (reference sequence). Trimming took 6 bases from V and 6 from J, leaving 13 bases between them. The CDR3 covers 12 residues. CDR3 residues: CSAIGGGDTQYF. The CDR3 DNA is TGCAGTGCGATCGGGGGCGGCGATACGCAGTATTTT.

This clonotype was counted between two and nine times. V is TRBV20-1 and J is TRBJ2-1, with 7 bases aligning to TRBD1. J was trimmed by 0 bases and V by 5 bases; bases with no gene match: 10. This CDR3 region has 16 residues. Germline V gene sequence: CDR1 DFQATT, CDR2 SNEGSKA (reference sequence). Here the CDR3 DNA reads TGCAGTGCTGCGGGTTTTGACAGGGCCTCCTACAATGAGCAGTTCTTC. Protein product: CSAAGFDRASYNEQFF.

Many counts were recorded for this clonotype. The chain carries TRBV12-3 or TRBV12-4 and TRBJ2-3; 7 bases align to TRBD1. The CDR3 is 15 residues long. The trim removed 3 bases at V and 2 bases at J, leaving 5 bases unmatched. CDR3 nucleotides: TGTGCCAGCAGTTTCCGGGACAGCGACACAGATACGCAGTATTTT. Translated: CASSFRDSDTDTQYF.

This clonotype was found a few times. V is TRBV29-1 and J is TRBJ2-2, with a weak D call TRBD1 (5 bases). Germline V CDR1 and CDR2: SQVTM, ANQGSEA. V was clipped by 8 bases and J by 8 bases, with 12 bases between them. CDR3 size: 11 residues. The CDR3 nucleotides are TGCAGCTGTTCTGCAGGGGGGGAGCTGTTTTTT. It encodes CSCSAGGELFF.

The CDR3 is CASSDEGSYEQYF. The CDR3 DNA sequence: TGTGCCAGCAGTGATGAGGGTTCCTACGAGCAGTACTTC. The V and J genes are TRBV6-5 and TRBJ2-7, with D perhaps matching TRBD2 (5 bases). Trimming stripped 5 bases from V and 1 base from J, with 9 bases between. CDR1 is MNHEY and CDR2 is SVGAGI in the germline V gene. The CDR3 is 13 residues long.

This clonotype occurred once. This sequence joins TRBV6-5 and TRBJ2-5, with a possible D match to TRBD2 (5 bases). The CDR3 sequence is 17 residues long. V dropped 0 bases and J dropped 5 bases, with 19 bases sitting between them. Germline V gives CDR1 MNHEY, CDR2 SVGAGI. CDR3 amino acids: CASSYSLRGGDRETQYF. DNA for the CDR3: TGTGCCAGCAGTTACTCCTTACGGGGTGGGGATAGGGAGACCCAGTACTTC.

This chain's CDR3 is CSASRDRRETQYF. The CDR3 DNA is TGCAGCGCCTCCCGGGACAGAAGAGAGACCCAGTACTTC. This sequence joins TRBV29-1 and TRBJ2-7; 7 bases fit TRBD1. Judging by the DNA end, TRBJ2-5 fits better; the J call may be wrong. The CDR3 has 13 amino acids. CDR1 SQVTM and CDR2 ANQGSEA come from the germline V gene.

In this sample, this clonotype turned up a few times. The chain links TRBV10-3 to TRBJ2-7; weak D call: TRBD2 (5 bases). The V end was cut by 0 bases, the J end by 4 bases, with 7 bases between. The CDR3 has 13 amino acids. CDR1 and CDR2 (germline): ENHRY, SYGVKD. The CDR3: CAISESGNYEQYF. The CDR3 nucleotides read TGTGCCATCAGTGAGTCCGGGAATTACGAGCAGTACTTC.

This chain joins TRBV11-2 and TRBJ1-4; D unresolved. Germline CDR1 reads SGHAT; CDR2 reads FQNNGV. CDR3 length: 13 residues. Trimming stripped 5 bases from V and 5 bases from J, with 9 bases between. The CDR3 sequence is CASSPVINEKLFF. Written as DNA, the CDR3 is TGTGCCAGCAGCCCCGTTATAAATGAAAAACTGTTTTTT.

The rearrangement joins TRBV5-1 to TRBJ2-2, with D uncertain. Germline V gene lookup returns CDR1 SGHRS and CDR2 YFSETQ. There are 15 residues in the CDR3. The V gene lost 0 bases and the J gene lost 3 bases, with 9 bases spanning the gap. CDR3 DNA sequence: TGCGCCAGCAGCTTGGAAGCAGTGGACACCGGGGAGCTGTTTTTT. Encoded protein: CASSLEAVDTGELFF.

This clonotype showed up just a few times. The rearrangement links TRBV20-1 to TRBJ2-3; tentatively, D is TRBD1 (6 bases). Trimming removed 2 bases from V and 6 bases from J, with 9 bases in between. CDR3 length equals 12 residues. The V gene's germline CDR1 is DFQATT and CDR2 SNEGSKA (reference sequence). The CDR3 nucleotides are TGCAGTGCTAGAAAAAGGGGGGATACGCAGTATTTT. It specifies CSARKRGDTQYF.

Comment on this clonotype: The junction shows a germline mismatch at one end, possibly a read error. The chain couples TRBV7-2 to TRBJ1-4; D uncertain. Germline CDR1 SGHTA, CDR2 FQGNSA. The length of the CDR3 is 14 residues. The CDR3 DNA follows: TGTGCCAGCAGCTTAGGGCCTGGGAATGAAAAACTGGTTTTT. Translation gives CASSLGPGNEKLVF.

The gene calls are TRBV7-9 and TRBJ2-7; perhaps D is TRBD1 or TRBD2 (5 bases each). Germline-derived CDR1 and CDR2 are SEHNR and FQNEAQ (reference sequence). V was cut by 4 bases and J by 0 bases, with 13 bases left in between. This CDR3 region has 15 residues. The CDR3 region has the DNA TGTGCCAGCAGCTCCGTCAGGGACCTCTCCTACGAGCAGTACTTC. Translation gives CASSSVRDLSYEQYF.

This clonotype was observed a handful of times. The genes are TRBV9 and TRBJ2-3; D possibly uses TRBD1 or TRBD2 (5 bases each). V gave up 0 bases and J gave up 2 bases, with 10 bases separating them. Germline CDR1 and CDR2: SGDLS and YYNGEE. The CDR3 length is 15 residues. The CDR3 spells CASSVGGGTTDTQYF. CDR3 nucleotides: TGTGCCAGCAGCGTAGGTGGGGGAACCACAGATACGCAGTATTTT.

This clonotype appeared once. A read error may be the cause here, since a much bigger clone is one base away. The chain combines TRBV12-3 or TRBV12-4 with TRBJ2-1; 8 bases are a match to TRBD2. This CDR3 is built from 15 residues. CDR3 region: CAGRESGRFYNEQFF. The CDR3 DNA follows: TGTGCCGGCAGAGAAAGCGGGAGATTCTACAATGAGCAGTTCTTC.

This chain joins TRBV4-1 and TRBJ2-7, with D tentatively TRBD2 (6 bases). The germline V and J ends were trimmed by 2 bases and 3 bases, with 17 bases remaining between them. There are 16 residues in the CDR3. Germline lookup yields CDR1 MGHRA and CDR2 YSYEKL. Written as DNA, the CDR3 is TGCGCCAGCAGCCAACATGACCAGGGAGGAGGCTACGAGCAGTACTTC. Its protein is CASSQHDQGGGYEQYF.

This clonotype was counted a few times. The DNA of the CDR3 is TGTGCCAGCAGTAGCCCCGGGAGTCCCTACGAGCAGTACTTC. This encodes CASSSPGSPYEQYF. This chain uses TRBV12-3 or TRBV12-4 with TRBJ2-7; possible D gene TRBD2, 6 bases. Trimming stripped 5 bases from V and 2 bases from J, with 13 bases between. CDR3 size: 14 residues.

This clonotype was found a few times. This rearrangement joins TRBV4-3 to TRBJ2-1; 10 bases align to TRBD2. Germline V gene data show CDR1 as LGHNA and CDR2 as YSLEER. The CDR3 spans 20 residues. Losses at the gene ends were 4 bases for V and 2 bases for J; bases not matched to a gene: 17. CDR3 sequence reads: CASSLSPSGGWTDTYNEQFF. In nucleotides, the CDR3 is TGCGCCAGCAGCCTTTCCCCTAGCGGGGGTTGGACAGATACCTACAATGAGCAGTTCTTC.

This clonotype was detected only a few times. This chain uses TRBV4-1 with TRBJ2-3, with 12 bases that match TRBD2. V was pared by 10 bases and J by 4 bases, with 6 bases of the junction left unmatched. Germline V gene lookup returns CDR1 MGHRA and CDR2 YSYEKL. This CDR3 comprises 14 residues. CDR3 DNA sequence: TGCGCCACAGGGGGACTAGCGGGTGCAGATACGCAGTATTTT. This codes for CATGGLAGADTQYF.

The gene calls are TRBV11-2 and TRBJ1-6; a possible D gene is TRBD1 (6 bases). Trimming took 5 bases from V and 7 from J, leaving 15 bases between them. The CDR3 loop spans 15 amino acids. Germline V gene sequence: CDR1 SGHAT, CDR2 FQNNGV. The chain's CDR3 is CASSLPRTVNSPLHF. The DNA of the CDR3 is TGTGCCAGCAGCCTGCCTCGGACAGTAAATTCACCCCTCCACTTT.

The chain uses TRBV27 and TRBJ2-7, with D perhaps being TRBD1 or TRBD2 (5 bases each). This CDR3 contains 14 residues. Trimming removed 6 bases from V and 3 bases from J, with 15 bases in between. CDR1 MNHEY and CDR2 SMNVEV come from the germline V gene (reference sequence). The CDR3 sequence: CASSPRGSRYEQYF. The CDR3 DNA follows: TGTGCCAGCAGCCCGAGGGGCAGTCGCTACGAGCAGTACTTC.

The chain employs TRBV12-3 or TRBV12-4 and TRBJ2-5, with 12 bases fitting TRBD2. CDR3 length equals 16 residues. V lost 3 bases and J lost 1; bases outside the gene matches: 3. DNA for the CDR3: TGTGCCAGCAGTTTGACTAGCGGGGGCTTCCAAGAGACCCAGTACTTC. Encoded protein: CASSLTSGGFQETQYF.